Reported below is one TCR beta chain. Its antigen is still unknown. This entry belongs to a study of radiation and T cells in renal cell carcinoma. About the study: Nephrectomy followed 15 Gy stereotactic body radiation by 4 weeks.

The assay was immunoSEQ multiplex PCR, and TCRdb's table has in-frame clones only and misses some. The table shows roughly 120,000 clones, with roughly four fifths occurring only once. Whole-study results and caveats: Without pretreatment biopsies, baseline tumor clonotype presence was undetermined. In blood, top tumor clones expanded by 2 weeks, shrinking by 4.

Time point noted: baseline pretreatment blood. Sample treatment: 15 Gy SBRT to primary tumor, nephrectomy 4 weeks later. V was cut by 6 bases and J by 1 base, with 4 bases left in between. CDR3 length equals 13 residues. Germline V gives CDR1 MDHEN, CDR2 SYDVKM. This rearrangement joins TRBV28 to TRBJ2-6; D is undetermined. This clonotype was sampled from a woman aged 55-75 years with renal cell carcinoma. Sequenced material: blood, taken from a patient whose treatment included radiotherapy and nephrectomy. CDR3 DNA sequence: TGTGCCAGCAGGGATTCTGGGGCCAACGTCCTGACTTTC. It is translated as CASRDSGANVLTF.